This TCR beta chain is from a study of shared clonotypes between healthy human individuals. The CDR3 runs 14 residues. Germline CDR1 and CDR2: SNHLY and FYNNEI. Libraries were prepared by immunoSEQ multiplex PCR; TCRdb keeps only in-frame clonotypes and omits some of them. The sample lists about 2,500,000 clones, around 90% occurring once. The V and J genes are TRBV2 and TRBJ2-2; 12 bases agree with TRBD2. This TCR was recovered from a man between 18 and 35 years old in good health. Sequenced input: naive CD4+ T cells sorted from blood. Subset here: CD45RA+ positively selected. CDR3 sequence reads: CATLAGGLTGELFF. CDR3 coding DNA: TGTGCAACTCTAGCGGGAGGGCTCACCGGGGAGCTGTTTTTT.